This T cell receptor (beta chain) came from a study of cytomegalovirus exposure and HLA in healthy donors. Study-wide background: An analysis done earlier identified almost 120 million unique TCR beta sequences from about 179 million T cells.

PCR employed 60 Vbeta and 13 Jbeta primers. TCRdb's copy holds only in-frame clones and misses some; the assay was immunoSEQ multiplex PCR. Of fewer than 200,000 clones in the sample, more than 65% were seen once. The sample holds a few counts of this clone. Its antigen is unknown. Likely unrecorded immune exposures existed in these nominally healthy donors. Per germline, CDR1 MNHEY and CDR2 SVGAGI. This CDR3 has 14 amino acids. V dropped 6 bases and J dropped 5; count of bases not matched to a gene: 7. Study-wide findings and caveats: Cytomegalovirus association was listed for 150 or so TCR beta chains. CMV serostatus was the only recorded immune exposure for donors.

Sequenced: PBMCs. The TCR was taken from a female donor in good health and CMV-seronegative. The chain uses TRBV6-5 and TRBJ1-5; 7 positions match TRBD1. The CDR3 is CASSPRQGYQPQHF. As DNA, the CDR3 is TGTGCCAGCAGCCCAAGACAGGGTTATCAGCCCCAGCATTTT.